This T cell receptor beta chain is drawn from a study of blood T cell repertoires in COVID-19. Study in general: From T cells, B-cell-depleted T cells, or PBMCs came the material, which was cDNA or gDNA.

CDR3 size: 17 residues. The germline gives CDR1 SGHTA, CDR2 FQGNSA. Unmatched junction bases numbered 4, after V lost 3 bases and J lost 2 bases. Measured with immunoSEQ multiplex PCR; TCRdb has only the in-frame clones, and not every one. Altogether roughly 170,000 clones are present, approximately 80% being singletons, with the ten largest covering 6.5% to 8.5%. The sequenced material came from peripheral blood. J is TRBJ2-6 and V is TRBV7-2, with TRBD1 identical over 10 bases. The receptor comes from a human donor in a cohort sampled during active COVID-19. This CDR3 reads CASSFPGTGAGANVLTF. CDR3 DNA sequence: TGTGCCAGCAGCTTTCCCGGGACAGGGGCTGGGGCCAACGTCCTGACTTTC.